This T cell receptor (beta chain) was identified in a study of blood T cells in healthy people across ages. Study-wide findings and caveats: It was held that diversity estimates obtained from one million T cells represented underestimates.

Sample-barcoded 5' priming and a J-beta primer mix drove a second PCR of about 6 to 12 cycles. Each cDNA molecule received a tag from a template-switch adaptor that had 12 random nucleotides. Each CDR3 protein gets one entry after TCRdb re-called the 5' RACE reads with MiXCR. The sample holds about 1 million distinct CDR3 sequences, less than 50% seen once. With respect to this clonotype: Its antigen is not known.

The source material was blood. The receptor comes from a woman aged 55-75 years in good health.

This chain's CDR3 is CASGWSSGKNEQFF. In DNA form, the CDR3 reads TGCGCCAGCGGTTGGTCTAGCGGGAAAAATGAGCAGTTCTTC. This rearrangement joins TRBV10-1 to TRBJ2-1, with 9 bases aligning to TRBD2. Germline-derived CDR1 and CDR2 are WNHNN and SYGVQD (reference sequence). Losses at the gene ends were 8 bases for V and 7 bases for J; bases not matched to a gene: 9. The CDR3 consists of 14 residues.